Presented here are 12 T cell receptor beta chains from one specimen sequenced in a study of T cell repertoires in cytomegalovirus infection. TCRdb used MiXCR to reprocess the reads, holding one entry per CDR3 protein. The repertoire consists of about 300,000 distinct CDR3 sequences, with roughly 23% occurring once and the leading ten covering about 14%. The sequenced material came from PBMCs. These receptors all come from a human donor in good health (CMV status not recorded). Some clones in this sample may be carry-over from other donors' samples.

V usage is TRBV7-2 and J usage is TRBJ2-1, with D perhaps matching TRBD2 (6 bases). V lost 6 bases and J lost 7, with 16 bases in between. The germline gives CDR1 SGHTA, CDR2 FQGNSA. The CDR3 spans 14 residues. CDR3 region: CASSRSGLFNEQFF. The DNA of the CDR3 is TGTGCCAGCAGTCGAAGCGGGTTGTTTAATGAGCAGTTCTTC.

This clonotype was seen more than once but under ten times. The chain employs TRBV7-2 and TRBJ2-1, with TRBD2 identical over 15 bases. Unmatched junction bases numbered 6, after V lost 3 bases and J lost 9 bases. This CDR3 comprises 16 residues. In germline, CDR1 is SGHTA, CDR2 FQGNSA. The CDR3 region has the DNA TGTGCCAGCAGCTTCAGGACTAGCGGGAGGGGTGGTGAGCAGTTCTTC. It encodes CASSFRTSGRGGEQFF.

In this sample, this clonotype turned up a few times. The chain employs TRBV19 and TRBJ2-7; perhaps TRBD1 as D (6 bases). Trimming removed 3 bases at V and 3 bases at J, with 18 bases between. Looked up from germline, CDR1 is LNHDA and CDR2 is SQIVND (reference sequence). This CDR3 region has 16 residues. CDR3 bases: TGTGCCAGTAGTATGGCCCATGACAGGTGGGACTACGAGCAGTACTTC. It translates to CASSMAHDRWDYEQYF.

This clonotype was counted only a few times. This rearrangement joins TRBV28 to TRBJ1-5; 8 bases match TRBD1. CDR3 length equals 15 residues. Germline V gene lookup returns CDR1 MDHEN and CDR2 SYDVKM. The V segment lost 2 bases and the J segment 6 bases; nucleotides outside the gene matches: 6. This CDR3 is CASSLRTGMGQPQHF. DNA for the CDR3: TGTGCCAGCAGTTTACGGACAGGGATGGGTCAGCCCCAGCATTTT.

This clonotype showed up just a few times. V gene TRBV12-3 or TRBV12-4 combines with J gene TRBJ1-2; D is unclear. The CDR3 is made up of 14 amino acids. Trimming stripped 6 bases from V and 4 bases from J, with 15 bases between. The CDR3 sequence: CASRLPGLTYGYTF. In nucleotides, the CDR3 is TGTGCCAGCAGGTTACCGGGCCTTACCTATGGCTACACCTTC.

This clonotype has at least ten counts. The chain employs TRBV12-3 or TRBV12-4 and TRBJ1-5; 8 bases are shared with TRBD1. The CDR3 consists of 16 residues. V lost 2 bases to trimming and J lost 8 bases; unmatched junction nucleotides: 11. The CDR3 sequence is CASSLRGSGGGEPQHF. CDR3 in DNA: TGTGCCAGCAGTTTAAGGGGGTCAGGGGGCGGGGAGCCCCAGCATTTT.

Many counts were recorded for this clonotype. The chain carries TRBV7-2 and TRBJ2-1, with TRBD2 as a possible D gene (6 bases). Germline CDR1 reads SGHTA; CDR2 reads FQGNSA. Trimming took off 0 bases at V and 4 bases at J, with 13 bases between the two ends. The CDR3 has 16 amino acids. CDR3 sequence (DNA): TGTGCCAGCAGCTTAGCTCCGGGAGTCTCTTACAATGAGCAGTTCTTC. Translating it yields CASSLAPGVSYNEQFF.

This clonotype appeared a few times. The rearrangement joins TRBV7-2 to TRBJ2-1; no definite D call. Trimming cost V 2 bases and J 9 bases, with 11 bases left between them. The CDR3 is 13 amino acids. CDR1 is SGHTA and CDR2 is FQGNSA in the germline V gene. CDR3 sequence: CASSLLERAEQFF. For the CDR3, the DNA is TGTGCCAGCAGCTTATTGGAACGCGCTGAGCAGTTCTTC.

There are many counts of this clonotype. The CDR3 sequence: CASSLVGEQFF. The CDR3 DNA reads as TGTGCCAGCAGCTTAGTGGGTGAGCAGTTCTTC. This chain joins TRBV7-9 and TRBJ2-1; no reliable D call. This CDR3 has 11 residues. Between the trimmed V and J ends, which lost 1 base and 9 bases, there was a span of 4 bases. Germline CDR1 reads SEHNR; CDR2 reads FQNEAQ (reference sequence). The whole variable domain, remainder taken from reference TRBV7-9 and TRBJ2-1, is DTGVSQNPRHKITKRGQNVTFRCDPISEHNRLYWYRQTLGQGPEFLTYFQNEAQLEKSRLLSDRFSAERPKGSFSTLEIQRTEQGDSAMYLCASSLVGEQFFGPGTRLTVL.

J is TRBJ1-6 and V is TRBV14; no definite D call. The CDR3 runs to 14 residues. Trimming left V 0 bases short and J 10 bases short, with 10 bases between. The V gene's germline CDR1 is SGHDN and CDR2 FVKESK. The CDR3 here is CASSQEAGGSPLHF. The DNA for the CDR3 is TGTGCCAGCAGCCAAGAGGCAGGTGGCTCACCCCTCCACTTT.

This chain connects TRBV12-3 or TRBV12-4 to TRBJ2-7; D remains ambiguous. The CDR3 has 14 residues. V lost 3 bases, J lost 6 bases, and 15 bases lay in between. CDR3 in DNA: TGTGCCAGCAGTTTGAGTTTGGACGTCTCCGAGCAGTACTTC. It is translated as CASSLSLDVSEQYF.

The rearrangement joins TRBV28 to TRBJ2-5, with 13 bases identical to TRBD2. The CDR3 is 15 amino acids. Germline values: CDR1 MDHEN, CDR2 SYDVKM. The V and J ends lost 5 bases and 4 bases, in that order; junction bases with no gene match: 4. CDR3 residues: CASSRLAGGIETQYF. CDR3 nucleotide sequence: TGTGCCAGCAGTCGACTAGCGGGAGGTATAGAGACCCAGTACTTC. Full variable domain (remainder filled in from reference TRBV28 and TRBJ2-5): DVKVTQSSRYLVKRTGEKVFLECVQDMDHENMFWYRQDPGLGLRLIYFSYDVKMKEKGDIPEGYSVSREKKERFSLILESASTNQTSMYLCASSRLAGGIETQYFGPGTRLLVL.